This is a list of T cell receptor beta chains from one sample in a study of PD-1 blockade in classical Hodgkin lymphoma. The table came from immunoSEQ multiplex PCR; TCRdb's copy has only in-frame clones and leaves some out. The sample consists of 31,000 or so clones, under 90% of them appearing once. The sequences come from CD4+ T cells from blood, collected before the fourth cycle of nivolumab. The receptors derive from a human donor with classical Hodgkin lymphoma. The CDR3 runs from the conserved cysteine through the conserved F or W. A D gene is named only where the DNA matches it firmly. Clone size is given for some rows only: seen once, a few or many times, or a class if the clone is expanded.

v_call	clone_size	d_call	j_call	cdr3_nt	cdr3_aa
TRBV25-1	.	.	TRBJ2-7	TGTGCCAGCAGTCAATCTCGGGAACTCCAAGGCTACGAGCAGTACTTC	CASSQSRELQGYEQYF
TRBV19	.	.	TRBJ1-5	TGTGCCAGTAGTGTCACACCGTATAGCAATCAGCCCCAGCATTTT	CASSVTPYSNQPQHF
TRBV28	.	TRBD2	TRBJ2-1	TGTGCCAGCTCTAGTTGGACTCATAGCGGGGAGAGCTCCTACAATGAGCAGTTCTTC	CASSSWTHSGESSYNEQFF
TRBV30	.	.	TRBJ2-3	TGTGCCTGGAGGGTGGGACATAGCACAGATACGCAGTATTTT	CAWRVGHSTDTQYF
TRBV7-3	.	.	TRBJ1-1	TGTGCCAGCAGCTCTAACGGGGAGACTGAAGCTTTCTTT	CASSSNGETEAFF
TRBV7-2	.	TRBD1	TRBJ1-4	TGTGCCAGCAGGTCGGGACAGGGGCTGGGTAATGAAAAACTGTTTTTT	CASRSGQGLGNEKLFF
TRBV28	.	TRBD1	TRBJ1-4	TGTGCCAGCAGTTTATTTGACAGGGGATCTGCTAATGAAAAACTGTTTTTT	CASSLFDRGSANEKLFF
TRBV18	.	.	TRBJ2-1	TGTGCCAGCTCACCCGGTGGTGAGCAGTTCTTC	CASSPGGEQFF
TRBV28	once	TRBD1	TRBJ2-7	TGTGCCAGCAGTCGCTATTGGACAGGGGCCTCCTACGAGCAGTACTTC	CASSRYWTGASYEQYF
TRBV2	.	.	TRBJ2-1	TGTGCCAGCAGTGAAGCTCCAAGTTTATCAATATCCTACAATGAGCAGTTCTTC	CASSEAPSLSISYNEQFF
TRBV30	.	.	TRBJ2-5	TGTGCCTGGAGCCCTCAGGGGGAGGGAGCCCAGTACTTC	CAWSPQGEGAQYF
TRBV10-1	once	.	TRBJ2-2	TGCGCCAGCAGTGGGGTTATCAGCACCGGGGAGCTGTTTTTT	CASSGVISTGELFF
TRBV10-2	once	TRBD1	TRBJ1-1	TGCGCCAGCACCCTCGACAGGGGCACTGAAGCTTTCTTT	CASTLDRGTEAFF
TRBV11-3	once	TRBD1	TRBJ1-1	TGTGCCAGCAGCGTACGTTCAGGGGGGACTGAAGCTTTCTTT	CASSVRSGGTEAFF
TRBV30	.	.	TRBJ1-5	TGTGCCTGGAGTGTACAGGGCGCACAGCCCCAGCATTTT	CAWSVQGAQPQHF
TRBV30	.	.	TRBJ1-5	TGTGCCTGGAGTAGAAGATGGGACGCCAATCAGCCCCAGCATTTT	CAWSRRWDANQPQHF
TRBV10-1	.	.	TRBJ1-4	TGCGCCAGCAGCCGAAGTGGTATGGGTGAAAAACTGTTTTTT	CASSRSGMGEKLFF
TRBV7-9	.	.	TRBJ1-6	TGTGCCAGCAGCGAGCGCCCGAGCACCTATAATTCACCCCTCCACTTT	CASSERPSTYNSPLHF
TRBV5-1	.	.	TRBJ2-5	TGCGCCAGCAGCGGGGGCAGAAAACAAGAGACCCAGTACTTC	CASSGGRKQETQYF
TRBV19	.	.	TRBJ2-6	TGTGCCAGTAGTACAGGGTGGGCCAACGTCCTGACTTTC	CASSTGWANVLTF
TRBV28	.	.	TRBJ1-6	TGTGCCAGCAGTATCAGGGCGTCAATCTCCTATAATTCACCCCTCCACTTT	CASSIRASISYNSPLHF
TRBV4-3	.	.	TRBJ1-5	TGCGCCAGCAGCCAAGATCTGCTCCCCCGGACGTATCAGCCCCAGCATTTT	CASSQDLLPRTYQPQHF
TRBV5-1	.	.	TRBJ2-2	TGCGCCAGCAGCTTGGAGGGCATTCACCTCACCGGGGAGCTGTTTTTT	CASSLEGIHLTGELFF
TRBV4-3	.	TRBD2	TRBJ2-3	TGCGCCAGCAGCCAGCGGGGGGGGGTAAATACGCAGTATTTT	CASSQRGGVNTQYF
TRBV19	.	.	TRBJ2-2	TGTGCCAGTAGGTCCGACAGACTCGCGAACACCGGGGAGCTGTTTTTT	CASRSDRLANTGELFF
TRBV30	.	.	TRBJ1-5	TGTGCCTGCAATCCCGATCCAGCGGGTCAGCCCCAGCATTTT	CACNPDPAGQPQHF
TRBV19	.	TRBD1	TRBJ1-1	TGTGCCAGTAGTAGGGGGACAGGGACCGGTGAAGCTTTCTTT	CASSRGTGTGEAFF
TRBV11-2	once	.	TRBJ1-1	TGTGCCAGCAGCTTAGGATCATATGAGGGACTTATGAACACTGAAGCTTTCTTT	CASSLGSYEGLMNTEAFF
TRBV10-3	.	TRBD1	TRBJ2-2	TGTGCCATCAGTCGAGGGGGCGGCGGCACCGGGGAGCTGTTTTTT	CAISRGGGGTGELFF
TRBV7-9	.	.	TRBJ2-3	TGTGCCAGCAGCCCAGGGGGGGATACGCAGTATTTT	CASSPGGDTQYF
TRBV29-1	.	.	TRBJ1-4	TGCAGCGTTTCGTCAGGAGAAAAACTGTTTTTT	CSVSSGEKLFF
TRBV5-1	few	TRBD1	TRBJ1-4	TGCGCCAGCAGTTATGAGACAGGGGGCGAAAAACTGTTTTTT	CASSYETGGEKLFF